One sample yielded the 8 T cell receptor beta chains listed below, sequenced in a study of T-cell reconstitution after alpha-beta-depleted transplantation in children. Researchers prepared the TCRbeta library using unique molecular identifiers, the study reports. TCRdb recomputed calls from the PCR reads with MiXCR, one row per CDR3 protein. The sample lists 90,000 to 100,000 distinct CDR3 sequences; under 25% were seen once. The sample here was PBMCs, taken before TCRalphabeta/CD19-depleted stem cell transplant. The receptors stem from a boy younger than 10 with acute lymphoblastic leukemia, due to receive a stem cell transplant.

The V gene is TRBV2, the J gene TRBJ2-3; 7 nucleotides line up with TRBD1. With V trimmed by 5 bases and J by 4 bases, 0 bases remained unmatched. The CDR3 runs to 12 residues. Germline-derived CDR1 and CDR2 are SNHLY and FYNNEI. The DNA for the CDR3 is TGTGCCAGCAGTACAGGGGCAGATACGCAGTATTTT. It translates to CASSTGADTQYF.

This chain connects TRBV19 to TRBJ2-5; 9 nucleotides align to TRBD1. Germline V gene lookup returns CDR1 LNHDA and CDR2 SQIVND (reference sequence). The ends lost 5 bases at V and 5 bases at J; junction bases unmatched: 6. The CDR3 consists of 14 residues. CDR3 sequence (DNA): TGTGCCAGTAGTCTCACAGGGGGCCGGGAGACCCAGTACTTC. Its translation is CASSLTGGRETQYF.

This clonotype was seen only a few times. The chain employs TRBV3-1 and TRBJ2-3; 7 bases agree with TRBD2. The junction had 8 bases not matched to a gene; V was cut back by 4 bases and J by 1 base. The CDR3 length is 16 residues. Germline V gives CDR1 LGHDT, CDR2 YNNKEL (reference sequence). The CDR3: CASSPGEGRGTDTQYF. The CDR3 nucleotides read TGTGCCAGCAGCCCTGGGGAGGGGCGTGGCACAGATACGCAGTATTTT.

The sample holds a few counts of this clonotype. The rearrangement joins TRBV12-3 or TRBV12-4 to TRBJ2-3, with 9 nucleotides matching TRBD2. V dropped 3 bases and J dropped 4; count of bases not matched to a gene: 8. CDR3 length: 16 residues. CDR3 nucleotides: TGTGCCAGCAGTTTTATGACTAGCGGAGGGCCAGATACGCAGTATTTT. Translating gives CASSFMTSGGPDTQYF.

This clonotype turned up a few times. V and J are TRBV14 and TRBJ1-5, with D tentatively TRBD1 (5 bases). The CDR3 is 13 residues long. Trimming stripped 3 bases from V and 6 bases from J, with 9 bases between. Germline lookup yields CDR1 SGHDN and CDR2 FVKESK. The CDR3 DNA reads TGTGCCAGCAGCCAGGGACGGAGTCAGCCCCAGCATTTT. Encoded protein: CASSQGRSQPQHF. The whole variable domain, remainder taken from reference TRBV14 and TRBJ1-5, is EAGVTQFPSHSVIEKGQTVTLRCDPISGHDNLYWYRRVMGKEIKFLLHFVKESKQDESGMPNNRFLAERTGGTYSTLKVQPAELEDSGVYFCASSQGRSQPQHFGDGTRLSIL.

V is TRBV6-5 and J is TRBJ2-2; tentatively, D is TRBD1 or TRBD2 (5 bases each). The CDR3 sequence is 15 residues long. V lost 2 bases to trimming and J lost 1 base, with 8 bases between them. Looked up from germline, CDR1 is MNHEY and CDR2 is SVGAGI. The DNA of the CDR3 is TGTGCCAGCAGTTACGGGGCGGGGAACACCGGGGAGCTGTTTTTT. Translation gives CASSYGAGNTGELFF.

The rearrangement uses TRBV5-1 and TRBJ2-7; no clear D. Germline V lookup: CDR1 SGHRS, CDR2 YFSETQ. The CDR3 consists of 12 residues. V shed 2 bases and J shed 3 bases, with 6 bases lying between them. The CDR3 loop is CASSFDRYEQYF. The CDR3 DNA follows: TGCGCCAGCAGCTTTGACCGCTACGAGCAGTACTTC. The full variable domain, rest sourced from reference TRBV5-1 and TRBJ2-7, is KAGVTQTPRYLIKTRGQQVTLSCSPISGHRSVSWYQQTPGQGLQFLFEYFSETQRNKGNFPGRFSGRQFSNSRSEMNVSTLELGDSALYLCASSFDRYEQYFGPGTRLTVT.

The chain has TRBV12-3 or TRBV12-4 and TRBJ1-3; D not certain. The V end was cut by 3 bases, the J end by 0 bases, with 12 bases between. This CDR3 contains 16 residues. The CDR3 loop is CASSFRQPGSGNTIYF. DNA of the CDR3: TGTGCCAGCAGTTTTCGTCAGCCTGGCTCTGGAAACACCATATATTTT.